This is a list of T cell receptor beta chains from one sample in a study of T cell changes during pregnancy in multiple sclerosis. Clones were read by immunoSEQ multiplex PCR, and TCRdb kept only the in-frame ones, dropping some. The sample consists of around 130,000 clones, less than 97% of them appearing once. Source: peripheral blood, taken after pregnancy. These receptors were collected from a female donor with multiple sclerosis, enrolled in a pregnancy study. Each CDR3 is given with its conserved first and last residue. D genes are given only for firm matches. Expanded clones are given a class, and other clones once, few, many or no size at all.

TRBJ2-1	-	15	TRBD1	TRBV15	TGTGCCACCAGCAGAGTTCAGGGGGCTGCCAATGAGCAGTTCTTC	CATSRVQGAANEQFF
TRBJ2-1	-	14	-	TRBV7-2	TGTGCCAGCATCCCGGTAGGGGGTAGGGATGAGCAGTTCTTC	CASIPVGGRDEQFF
TRBJ1-2	-	17	-	TRBV19	TGTGCCAGTAGCATGCCCACCAAATGGGCAGGCTTTTATGGCTACACCTTC	CASSMPTKWAGFYGYTF
TRBJ1-2	-	14	-	TRBV25-1	TGTGCCAGCAGCCCAAGGGGCAGATACTATGGCTACACCTTC	CASSPRGRYYGYTF
TRBJ2-7	-	13	TRBD2	TRBV28	TGTGCCAGCAGGGGAGCGGGAGGACACGAGCAGTACTTC	CASRGAGGHEQYF
TRBJ1-3	-	15	-	TRBV28	TGTGCCAGCAGGCTACTGATGGAGCACGGAAACACCATATATTTT	CASRLLMEHGNTIYF
TRBJ2-7	-	15	-	TRBV5-4	TGTGCCAGCAGCTTGTATAGCGTTAGCCCGAACGAGCAGTACTTC	CASSLYSVSPNEQYF
TRBJ2-7	-	14	TRBD1	TRBV5-5	TGTGCCAGCAGCCGGGACAGGGTGTCCTACGAGCAGTACTTC	CASSRDRVSYEQYF
TRBJ2-7	once	14	TRBD1	TRBV13	TGTGCCAGCAGCTTAGGGACAGGGATCTACGAGCAGTACTTC	CASSLGTGIYEQYF
TRBJ2-3	-	16	TRBD2	TRBV2	TGTGCCAGCAGTGAAGCAGGCGGGAGTAGAACAGATACGCAGTATTTT	CASSEAGGSRTDTQYF
TRBJ2-7	-	14	TRBD1	TRBV18	TGTGCCAGCTCACCACCCGGGACAGGGTACGAGCAGTACTTC	CASSPPGTGYEQYF
TRBJ2-1	once	17	TRBD2	TRBV19	TGTGCCAGTACCCCTCGGGGGCGGGAGGGCTCCTACAATGAGCAGTTCTTC	CASTPRGREGSYNEQFF
TRBJ2-3	-	14	-	TRBV6-6	TGTGCCAGCAGAACCCCGGGGAGCACAGATACGCAGTATTTT	CASRTPGSTDTQYF
TRBJ1-1	-	14	-	TRBV6-5	TGTGCCAGCCAAAATTTAGCGGGGGACCGTGAAGCTTTCTTT	CASQNLAGDREAFF
TRBJ1-5	-	13	-	TRBV23-1	TGCGCCACCTCGACAGGCCCTAATGGACCCCAGCATTTT	CATSTGPNGPQHF
TRBJ1-4	-	14	-	TRBV9	TGTGCCAGCAGCGTAACGGGGGCTAATGAAAAACTGTTTTTT	CASSVTGANEKLFF
TRBJ1-5	-	14	-	TRBV27	TGTGCCAGCGCCGATCAGGGGAATCCCCGGCCCCAGCATTTT	CASADQGNPRPQHF
TRBJ2-2	-	17	TRBD2	TRBV30	TGTGCCTGGAGTGGGATAAGGATTAGCGGGAGTATGAGGGAGCTGTTTTTT	CAWSGIRISGSMRELFF
TRBJ2-7	-	14	-	TRBV18	TGTGCCAGCTCACCGGTGCGGGACTCCTACGAGCAGTACTTC	CASSPVRDSYEQYF
TRBJ1-2	-	14	TRBD1	TRBV6-5	TGTGCCAGCAGGGACAGGGGGCCAAACTATGGCTACACCTTC	CASRDRGPNYGYTF
TRBJ2-7	once	14	-	TRBV6-4	TGTGCCAGCAGTGACAAAGGCAGACAATACGAGCAGTACTTC	CASSDKGRQYEQYF
TRBJ1-5	-	14	TRBD1	TRBV19	TGTGCCAGTAGTATAGCAGGGGGGAATCAGCCCCAGCATTTT	CASSIAGGNQPQHF
TRBJ1-1	-	14	TRBD1	TRBV5-1	TGCGCCAGCAGCTCGTGGGACAGGAACACTGAAGCTTTCTTT	CASSSWDRNTEAFF
TRBJ2-1	-	15	TRBD1	TRBV25-1	TGTGCCAGCAGAACAAGACAGGGAAACTACAATGAGCAGTTCTTC	CASRTRQGNYNEQFF
TRBJ1-1	-	15	TRBD1	TRBV2	TGTGCCAGCACCAAGATAAGGACAGGCAACACTGAAGCTTTCTTT	CASTKIRTGNTEAFF
TRBJ2-3	few	17	TRBD2	TRBV5-4	TGTGCCAGCAGCTCTGCAATGGTGGGAGGGTTCACAGATACGCAGTATTTT	CASSSAMVGGFTDTQYF
TRBJ1-1	-	11	-	TRBV20-1	TGCAGTGCTACAAGACAGCACGAAGCTTTCTTT	CSATRQHEAFF
TRBJ2-1	-	13	TRBD1	TRBV11-3	TGTGCCAGCCAACTTGACAGGGACAATGAGCAGTTCTTC	CASQLDRDNEQFF
TRBJ2-2	-	16	TRBD1	TRBV28	TGTGCCAGCAGTTTCCGCTCAGGGGGGAACACCGGGGAGCTGTTTTTT	CASSFRSGGNTGELFF
TRBJ2-1	-	11	-	TRBV25-1	TGTGCCAGCAGTGATTTTATTGAGCAGTTCTTC	CASSDFIEQFF
TRBJ2-2	-	13	TRBD2	TRBV6-5	TGTGCCAGCAGAGGCGGGAGCTCCGGGGAGCTGTTTTTT	CASRGGSSGELFF
TRBJ2-1	-	16	TRBD1	TRBV28	TGTGCCAGCAGTTCGCTCCGGGACAGGGGGGGCAATGAGCAGTTCTTC	CASSSLRDRGGNEQFF
TRBJ1-1	once	16	-	TRBV19	TGTGCCAGTAGTAAATATCGGGGGGCTCAGAACACTGAAGCTTTCTTT	CASSKYRGAQNTEAFF
TRBJ2-1	-	15	TRBD2	TRBV19	TGTGCCAGTAGTACTAGCGGGAGATCCTACAATGAGCAGTTCTTC	CASSTSGRSYNEQFF
TRBJ2-5	-	15	TRBD2	TRBV28	TGTGCCAGCAGTGGACTAGCGGGAGACCGGGAGACCCAGTACTTC	CASSGLAGDRETQYF
TRBJ2-3	-	15	TRBD1	TRBV5-1	TGCGCCAGCAGCTTAGAGACAGGGTGGACAGATACGCAGTATTTT	CASSLETGWTDTQYF
TRBJ2-5	-	17	-	TRBV11-2	TGTGCCAGCAGCTTATTAGAATTGTTAGACAGTAGAGAGACCCAGTACTTC	CASSLLELLDSRETQYF
TRBJ2-7	-	15	TRBD2	TRBV7-6	TGTGCCAGCAGCAATAGCGGGACTAGTTTCCACGAGCAGTACTTC	CASSNSGTSFHEQYF
TRBJ2-5	-	17	TRBD1	TRBV19	TGTGCCAGTACCACAAGGTCCGGGACAGGGGGCTTCGAGACCCAGTACTTC	CASTTRSGTGGFETQYF
TRBJ2-7	-	15	TRBD1	TRBV5-1	TGCGCCAGCAGCCCCGGGGACAGGGGGTACTACGAGCAGTACTTC	CASSPGDRGYYEQYF
TRBJ1-1	-	16	TRBD1	TRBV5-5	TGTGCCAGCAGTTCGGGACAGGGGGTAGAGAGCACTGAAGCTTTCTTT	CASSSGQGVESTEAFF
TRBJ2-7	-	15	TRBD1	TRBV19	TGTGCCAGTAGTTCACCGGGACAGGTGATTTACGAGCAGTACTTC	CASSSPGQVIYEQYF
TRBJ2-3	-	20	TRBD1	TRBV5-1	TGCGCCAGCAGCTTAGGTGGACAGGGGTCCCCAGAGTCACCCACAGATACGCAGTATTTT	CASSLGGQGSPESPTDTQYF
TRBJ1-1	-	11	-	TRBV19	TGTGCCAGTAGTATCGGAGGCGAAGCTTTCTTT	CASSIGGEAFF
TRBJ2-7	-	13	TRBD2	TRBV19	TGTGCCAGTAGTGCGGGGGGCGCCTACGAGCAGTACTTC	CASSAGGAYEQYF
TRBJ2-4	-	13	-	TRBV28	TGTGCCAGCAGTTTCAGGGACATAGAAATTCAGTACTTC	CASSFRDIEIQYF
TRBJ2-1	-	10	-	TRBV7-9	TGTGCCAGCAGCACTAATGAGCAGTTCTTC	CASSTNEQFF
TRBJ2-3	-	17	-	TRBV28	TGTGCCAGCAGTTTATCCACCGGGAGTCCCCACACAGATACGCAGTATTTT	CASSLSTGSPHTDTQYF
TRBJ2-5	-	16	TRBD2	TRBV28	TGTGCCAGCACCAAGAGCGGACTAGCGGGAGTGCGGACCCAGTACTTC	CASTKSGLAGVRTQYF
TRBJ2-1	-	17	TRBD2	TRBV7-2	TGTGCCAGCAGCACTGGACTAGCGGGAGGATCCCGGAATGAGCAGTTCTTC	CASSTGLAGGSRNEQFF
TRBJ1-2	once	17	TRBD1	TRBV28	TGTGCCATCACTTTGGGGACAGGGCTAGCCTCACTCTATGGCTACACCTTC	CAITLGTGLASLYGYTF
TRBJ2-5	-	12	TRBD1	TRBV27	TGTGCCAGCCGACCGGCAGGGGGCCCCCAGTACTTC	CASRPAGGPQYF
TRBJ2-3	-	12	-	TRBV7-6	TGTGCCAGCAGTTTTAGCGGAGATACGCAGTATTTT	CASSFSGDTQYF